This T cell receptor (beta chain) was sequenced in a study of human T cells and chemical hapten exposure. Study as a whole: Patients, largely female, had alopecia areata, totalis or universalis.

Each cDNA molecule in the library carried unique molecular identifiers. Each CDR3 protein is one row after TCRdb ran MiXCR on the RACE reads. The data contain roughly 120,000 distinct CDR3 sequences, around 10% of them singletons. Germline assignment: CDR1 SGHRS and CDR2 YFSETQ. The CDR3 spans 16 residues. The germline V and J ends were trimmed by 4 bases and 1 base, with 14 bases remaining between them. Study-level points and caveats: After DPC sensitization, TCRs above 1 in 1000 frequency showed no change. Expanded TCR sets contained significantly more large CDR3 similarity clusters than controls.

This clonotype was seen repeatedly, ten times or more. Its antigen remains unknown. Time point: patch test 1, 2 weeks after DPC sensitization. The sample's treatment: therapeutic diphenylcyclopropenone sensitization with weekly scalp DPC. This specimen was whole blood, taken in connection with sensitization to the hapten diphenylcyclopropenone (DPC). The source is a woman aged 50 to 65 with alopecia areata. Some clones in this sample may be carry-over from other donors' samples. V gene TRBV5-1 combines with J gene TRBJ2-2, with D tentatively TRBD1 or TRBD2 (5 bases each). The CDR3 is CASSTGASGNTGELFF. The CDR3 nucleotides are TGCGCCAGCAGCACCGGGGCATCGGGGAACACCGGGGAGCTGTTTTTT.